Listed below are T cell receptor beta chains from one sample, sequenced in a study of OX40 agonist ivuxolimab in advanced cancers. TCRdb keeps only in-frame clones here, not all; method: immunoSEQ multiplex PCR. The sample shows about 16,000 clones, 90% of them seen only once. The source was CD4+ or CD8+ T cells sorted from blood, collected in a trial of the OX40 agonist ivuxolimab. The receptor source for this set is an adult with an advanced solid tumor such as melanoma, head and neck, liver or kidney cancer. The CDR3 runs from the conserved cysteine through the conserved F or W. Fields, in order: J gene, V gene, CDR3 protein.

j_gene: TRBJ2-7; v_gene: TRBV12-5; CDR3aa: CASGLVPSASYEQYF
j_gene: TRBJ2-7; v_gene: TRBV30; CDR3aa: CAWSGAGAYEQYF
j_gene: TRBJ2-3; v_gene: TRBV4-1; CDR3aa: CASSQLLAATDTQYF
j_gene: TRBJ2-5; v_gene: TRBV15; CDR3aa: CATSSGGPETQYF
j_gene: TRBJ1-4; v_gene: TRBV6-5; CDR3aa: CAFHPPPETAEKLFF
j_gene: TRBJ2-3; v_gene: TRBV5-1; CDR3aa: CASRNGPEDTQYF
j_gene: TRBJ1-5; v_gene: TRBV7-9; CDR3aa: CASSLSGDNQPQHF
j_gene: TRBJ1-1; v_gene: TRBV9; CDR3aa: CASSVVQGVTEAFF
j_gene: TRBJ2-1; v_gene: TRBV7-8; CDR3aa: CASGGPGSYNEQFF
j_gene: TRBJ1-1; v_gene: TRBV7-2; CDR3aa: CASSLAQQGKAFF
j_gene: TRBJ1-1; v_gene: TRBV30; CDR3aa: CAQWWGTARTSAFF
j_gene: TRBJ2-5; v_gene: TRBV11-3; CDR3aa: CASSLGRGLAEQQETQYF
j_gene: TRBJ2-2; v_gene: TRBV27; CDR3aa: CASQPGEWNTGELFF
j_gene: TRBJ1-1; v_gene: TRBV11-2; CDR3aa: CASSFTADPFF
j_gene: TRBJ2-7; v_gene: TRBV6-5; CDR3aa: CASSPTSGTYEQYF
j_gene: TRBJ1-2; v_gene: TRBV29-1; CDR3aa: CSVEPGTNYGYTF
j_gene: TRBJ2-7; v_gene: TRBV10-3; CDR3aa: CAISEHGTGGLYEQYF
j_gene: TRBJ2-2; v_gene: TRBV7-9; CDR3aa: CASSLVALAGGPSTGELFF
j_gene: TRBJ2-5; v_gene: TRBV7-9; CDR3aa: CASSLKLWDTEETQYF
j_gene: TRBJ2-1; v_gene: TRBV7-2; CDR3aa: CASSPPTSGERNEQFF
j_gene: TRBJ2-2; v_gene: TRBV18; CDR3aa: CASSPMRFTGELFF
j_gene: TRBJ1-1; v_gene: TRBV9; CDR3aa: CASRTGGLRNTEAFF
j_gene: TRBJ2-3; v_gene: TRBV9; CDR3aa: CASSRWGSTDTQYF
j_gene: TRBJ2-1; v_gene: TRBV6-1; CDR3aa: CASRRLAGAYNEQFF
j_gene: TRBJ2-1; v_gene: TRBV10-1; CDR3aa: CASSDGRGAPIYNEQFF
j_gene: TRBJ1-1; v_gene: TRBV5-1; CDR3aa: CASSFGIGARGTEAFF
j_gene: TRBJ2-1; v_gene: TRBV20-1; CDR3aa: CSARGLNEQFF
j_gene: TRBJ1-4; v_gene: TRBV27; CDR3aa: CASGGTGFGEKLFF
j_gene: TRBJ1-5; v_gene: TRBV4-1; CDR3aa: CASSVDWGASQPQHF
j_gene: TRBJ2-2; v_gene: TRBV6-5; CDR3aa: CASRDTNTGELFF
j_gene: TRBJ1-4; v_gene: TRBV6-5; CDR3aa: CASSYSQRPEKLFF
j_gene: TRBJ2-5; v_gene: TRBV27; CDR3aa: CASSRDSYTQETQYF
j_gene: TRBJ2-1; v_gene: TRBV11-3; CDR3aa: CASSQDFHNEQFF
j_gene: TRBJ2-3; v_gene: TRBV28; CDR3aa: CASTLSGGGTDTQYF
j_gene: TRBJ2-1; v_gene: TRBV21-1; CDR3aa: CASSNPLECLYNEQFF
j_gene: TRBJ2-7; v_gene: TRBV7-9; CDR3aa: CASRGNSYEQYF
j_gene: TRBJ2-7; v_gene: TRBV11-3; CDR3aa: CASSLGVGRLYEQYF
j_gene: TRBJ2-1; v_gene: TRBV6-6; CDR3aa: CASSLMGGQFF
j_gene: TRBJ2-2; v_gene: TRBV6-5; CDR3aa: CASSTSGWNTGELFF
j_gene: TRBJ2-1; v_gene: TRBV13; CDR3aa: CASTGDAFYNEQFF
j_gene: TRBJ2-1; v_gene: TRBV4-3; CDR3aa: CASSHHDTRPSYNEQFF
j_gene: TRBJ1-1; v_gene: TRBV29-1; CDR3aa: CSVRNMERTEAFF
j_gene: TRBJ2-7; v_gene: TRBV5-1; CDR3aa: CASSARDREAYEQYF
j_gene: TRBJ2-5; v_gene: TRBV11-2; CDR3aa: CASSLGSGTGQETQYF
j_gene: TRBJ2-1; v_gene: TRBV14; CDR3aa: CASSQDWQVLTNNEQFF
j_gene: TRBJ2-7; v_gene: TRBV19; CDR3aa: CASSERPYEQYF
j_gene: TRBJ1-1; v_gene: TRBV18; CDR3aa: CASSPWDIMNTEAFF
j_gene: TRBJ2-3; v_gene: TRBV7-8; CDR3aa: CASSLSGSLGDTQYF
j_gene: TRBJ2-1; v_gene: TRBV14; CDR3aa: CASSQGFLAGLDNEQFF